This TCR beta chain is from a study of cytomegalovirus exposure and HLA in healthy donors. The table lists this clone with a few counts. Donors sampled were nominally healthy, though unrecorded immune exposures were likely. Germline V gives CDR1 GTSNPN, CDR2 SVGIG (reference sequence). V lost 4 bases and J lost 4, with 10 bases in between. This CDR3 has 12 amino acids. PCR primers comprised 60 Vbeta and 13 Jbeta primers. Data came from immunoSEQ multiplex PCR; TCRdb stores just in-frame clones and leaves some out. Of some 70,000 clones in the sample, around 78% were seen once. Sequenced sample: PBMCs. This chain uses TRBV30 with TRBJ1-1, with D uncertain. The sequence was obtained from a man aged 50-59 years in good health and CMV-seronegative. The CDR3 DNA is TGTGCCTGGACGGGTTTGAGCACTGAAGCTTTCTTT. This sequence encodes CAWTGLSTEAFF. Full variable domain (outside the CDR3, taken from reference TRBV30 and TRBJ1-1): SQTIHQWPATLVQPVGSPLSLECTVEGTSNPNLYWYRQAAGRGLQLLFYSVGIGQISSEVPQNLSASRPQDRQFILSSKKLLLSDSGFYLCAWTGLSTEAFFGQGTRLTVV.